The sequence of this T cell receptor (beta chain) was determined in a study of cytomegalovirus exposure and HLA in healthy donors (dated by TCRdb to 2017 to 2019). With respect to the entire study: According to a later analysis, one platform produced both the roughly 110 validation repertoires and the approximately 600 repertoires of the first cohort. To predict cytomegalovirus infection status, the study brought together high-throughput TCR immunosequencing, statistical association of individual TCRs with disease status, and machine learning. Along with the 666-subject first cohort, a separate validation cohort of about 110 different subjects was used. The aim of the study was to test whether cataloging public T cell receptors could identify signatures of past pathogen exposure. Points the paper makes about the study in general: It was suggested by the authors that the approach could potentially be generalized to other disease states and immunological phenotypes. Most TCR sequences were seen in very few donors, while some public TCRs were found in many individuals. Three of the identified cytomegalovirus-associated TCR beta chains were confirmed in vitro to be specific for cytomegalovirus antigens. The study listed around 160 TCR beta chains as associated with cytomegalovirus. In both the original and validation cohorts, the classifier was reported to diagnose cytomegalovirus status with high specificity and sensitivity. A later analysis lacked HLA typing for the validation cohort, so it scored co-occurrence in that cohort across all 120 or so repertoires. Of the cluster scores, around 95% were above 0 in a later analysis, which found that TCRs clustered in the first cohort also tended to co-occur in the approximately 120 validation repertoires.

Library preparation employed the immunoSEQ multiplex PCR assay. The authors processed their data as follows. To diagnose cytomegalovirus status from the catalog of TCR beta chain sequences, a statistical classification framework was built. The immuneACCESS repertoire file appears here via TCRdb, limited to in-frame rearrangements. These files lack a portion of the clones; in checked studies, under half of the deficit traces to unresolved V genes, and the cause of the others is not known. That table is the source of V, J and clone size, and D and trimming were worked out from the DNA. Across this sample there are 200,000 or so clones, with around nine tenths seen only once. In total, the top ten clones hold approximately 1% of the sample. A note on this clone: It lacks a known antigen. Base qualities are not recorded, but no much larger clone differs from it by a single base.

V is reduced by 3 bases and J by 2 bases, leaving a spacing of 14 bases between them. CDR3 length: 16 amino acids, cysteine to phenylalanine. The CDR3 DNA has 48 bases and is translated from base 1. CDR1 LNHDA and CDR2 SQIVND are derived from the germline V gene (reference sequence). Donors formed part of the validation cohort, which comprised over a hundred subjects and was distinct from the first cohort of some 700 subjects. Sequenced material: PBMCs. The chain joins TRBV19 to TRBJ2-1; the D gene lacks a confident call. This receptor was obtained from a woman younger than 35 in good health and CMV-seronegative. The DNA is as follows: TGTGCCAGTAGTATGGTCCCGAGCGATCCCTACAATGAGCAGTTCTTC. Protein translation: CASSMVPSDPYNEQFF.